This entry features one TCR beta chain sequence. What it binds is unknown. The record originates from a study of lymphopenia after photon versus proton radiotherapy. The repertoire was sequenced with immunoSEQ multiplex PCR; TCRdb's copy has only in-frame clones and lacks some. Here the sample spans 50,000 to 65,000 clones, about nine tenths being singletons. Notes on the study in general: In patients who died, overall survival fell as post-nadir TCR diversity dropped more. Authors raise, but do not show, better survival with proton therapy. Relative stability marked proton patients; photon patients lost diversity and naive cells. After the lymphocyte nadir, photon-treated repertoires showed oligoclonal expansion, especially of CD8+ Temra cells.

Germline CDR1 reads SNHLY; CDR2 reads FYNNEI. Trimming cost V 3 bases and J 4 bases, with 9 bases left between them. The CDR3 length is 14 residues. Sequencing was performed on peripheral blood, taken from a patient treated with proton-based radiotherapy. This chain links TRBV2 with TRBJ1-4; the D is unclear. The TCR sequence derives from a man at least 80 years old with esophageal cancer. The CDR3 protein is CASSDAGRNEKLFF. The CDR3 DNA follows: TGTGCCAGCAGTGATGCAGGCCGTAATGAAAAACTGTTTTTT.